This passage covers 32 T cell receptor beta chains from one sample sequenced in a study of T cells in Graves' hyperthyroidism and ophthalmopathy. The investigators amplified TCR beta CDR3 regions from RNA transcripts. First-round RT-PCR targeting the TCR CDR3 was performed with the HTBI primer set. Using its own MiXCR run on the multiplex PCR reads, TCRdb lists one record per CDR3 protein. Of under 800,000 distinct CDR3 sequences listed, approximately 15% are singletons. The sample comprised blood. The source is a young woman with Graves' hyperthyroidism.

This chain links TRBV27 with TRBJ2-7; 9 bases line up with TRBD2. CDR1 MNHEY and CDR2 SMNVEV come from the germline V gene (reference sequence). J lost 2 bases, V lost 2 bases, and 7 bases had no gene match. CDR3 size: 16 residues. The CDR3 region is CASSLGAGGLPYEQYF. CDR3 DNA sequence: TGTGCCAGCAGTTTAGGGGCGGGAGGGCTTCCCTACGAGCAGTACTTC.

In its sample, this clonotype was seen many times. The genes are TRBV27 and TRBJ2-1; TRBD2 is a possible D gene (5 bases). The V end was cut by 6 bases, the J end by 0 bases, with 12 bases between. CDR3 length equals 15 residues. Germline-derived CDR1 and CDR2 are MNHEY and SMNVEV (reference sequence). The CDR3 region is CASRSGMSSYNEQFF. The CDR3 DNA sequence: TGTGCCAGCAGGAGCGGAATGAGCTCCTACAATGAGCAGTTCTTC.

The chain links TRBV20-1 to TRBJ2-7; D perhaps matches TRBD2 (5 bases). Germline V gives CDR1 DFQATT, CDR2 SNEGSKA (reference sequence). V dropped 4 bases and J dropped 2 bases, with 12 bases sitting between them. This CDR3 has 13 residues. The CDR3 DNA is TGCAGTGCTAACCCTGACGGGACCTACGAGCAGTACTTC. Its protein product is CSANPDGTYEQYF.

This clonotype was observed a few times. The chain is built from TRBV6-4 and TRBJ2-7; D possibly corresponds to TRBD2 (6 bases). CDR1 is MRHNA and CDR2 is SNTAGT in the germline V gene. Deletions cut 3 bases from V and 2 bases from J, with 17 bases between. CDR3 length equals 16 residues. The CDR3 loop reads CASSEEGLSVPYEQYF. CDR3 DNA sequence: TGTGCCAGCAGTGAAGAGGGACTCTCCGTCCCCTACGAGCAGTACTTC.

This chain connects TRBV6-2 or TRBV6-3 to TRBJ2-5; no clear D gene. CDR1 is MNHEY and CDR2 is SVGEGT in the germline V gene. CDR3 length: 14 amino acids. The V and J ends lost 2 bases and 1 base respectively, with 8 bases between them. CDR3 sequence: CASSYPAIQETQYF. The CDR3 DNA reads TGTGCCAGCAGTTACCCGGCCATCCAAGAGACCCAGTACTTC.

The CDR3 DNA reads as TGTGCCAGCAGTCCCCGGACAGGGGGCGTCGATCAGCCCCAGCATTTT. Translating gives CASSPRTGGVDQPQHF. The chain links TRBV12-3 or TRBV12-4 to TRBJ1-5; 11 positions match TRBD1. This CDR3 is 16 amino acids long. With 5 bases clipped from V and 5 bases from J, the junction kept 8 bases outside the gene matches.

The rearrangement uses TRBV4-1 and TRBJ2-2; no definite D call. The V gene lost 1 base and the J gene lost 3 bases, with 9 bases spanning the gap. Germline values: CDR1 MGHRA, CDR2 YSYEKL. CDR3 length equals 15 residues. The CDR3 bases are TGCGCCAGCAGCCAAGGCGACTTATACACCGGGGAGCTGTTTTTT. The encoded protein is CASSQGDLYTGELFF.

CDR3 coding DNA: TGTGCCAGCAGCCAAGGCTCCGTATTAGTATCTGAAGCTTTCTTT. As protein: CASSQGSVLVSEAFF. The gene calls are TRBV4-2 and TRBJ1-1; D gene ambiguous. The CDR3 extends over 15 amino acids. CDR1 is LGHNA and CDR2 is YNFKEQ in the germline V gene. The ends were cut back, 1 base at V and 6 bases at J, with 15 bases in the middle.

The chain combines TRBV29-1 with TRBJ2-1, with unresolved D. This CDR3 has 12 residues. The V end lost 3 bases, the J end lost 1 base, and 4 bases lay between the germline ends. The germline gives CDR1 SQVTM, CDR2 ANQGSEA. The CDR3 DNA follows: TGCAGCGTTGAGGCTTCCTACAATGAGCAGTTCTTC. It is translated as CSVEASYNEQFF.

The genes are TRBV20-1 and TRBJ2-2; no definite D call. The CDR3 totals 12 residues. Germline V gene lookup returns CDR1 DFQATT and CDR2 SNEGSKA (reference sequence). Trimming left V 2 bases short and J 0 bases short, with 1 base between. CDR3 sequence reads: CSARPNTGELFF. The CDR3 bases are TGCAGTGCTAGACCGAACACCGGGGAGCTGTTTTTT.

The gene calls are TRBV27 and TRBJ2-1; TRBD2 matches at 13 bases. The germline V gene has CDR1 MNHEY and CDR2 SMNVEV (reference sequence). This CDR3 spans 20 amino acids. Trimming cost V 11 bases and J 0 bases; bases outside gene matches: 19. The CDR3 DNA is TGTGCCGCTGCCCCTCAACTAGCGGGAGGGAGGGGAAGCTCCTACAATGAGCAGTTCTTC. Translating gives CAAAPQLAGGRGSSYNEQFF.

As regards this clonotype: A much larger clonotype is one base distant, so this may be a read error. V usage is TRBV30 and J usage is TRBJ2-1; no firm D call. CDR1 is GTSNPN and CDR2 is SVGIG in the germline V gene (reference sequence). CDR3 length equals 14 residues. Trimming removed 7 bases at V and 0 bases at J, with 13 bases between. This CDR3 reads CAYQPVGSYNEQFF. The CDR3 bases are TGTGCCTACCAACCTGTCGGCTCCTACAATGAGCAGTTCTTC.

Notes on this clonotype: One base away lies a much larger clone, so this may be a sequencing read error. CDR3 nucleotide sequence: TGTGCCAGCAGGGGCCCCGGGACAGGGGGGGACGAGCAGTTCTTC. Translated: CASRGPGTGGDEQFF. The genes are TRBV6-1 and TRBJ2-1, with 11 bases lining up with TRBD1. CDR1 is MNHNS, CDR2 SASEGT, per germline. V lost 6 bases and J lost 10; bases outside the gene matches: 11. This CDR3 contains 15 residues.

Comments on this clonotype: A read error may account for a junction end that differs from germline. The J gene is TRBJ2-2, the V gene TRBV5-1, with D perhaps assigned TRBD1 or TRBD2 (5 bases each). This CDR3 has 15 residues. The germline V gene encodes CDR1 SGHRS and CDR2 YFSETQ. CDR3 nucleotides: TGCGCCGGCAGCCCAGGGACCGTTGACACCGGGGAGCTGTTTTTT. Encoded protein: CAGSPGTVDTGELFF.

This clonotype showed up just a few times. This chain links TRBV5-1 with TRBJ1-2; 9 positions match TRBD1. This CDR3 region has 14 residues. The V segment lost 4 bases and the J segment 2 bases; nucleotides outside the gene matches: 3. The germline V gene has CDR1 SGHRS and CDR2 YFSETQ. DNA of the CDR3: TGCGCCAGCAGCGGCGGGACAGGGAACTATGGCTACACCTTC. Translating gives CASSGGTGNYGYTF.

This clonotype has ten or more counts. The chain combines TRBV7-2 with TRBJ2-3, with D maybe TRBD1 (5 bases). CDR1 and CDR2 (germline): SGHTA, FQGNSA. The CDR3 contains 14 residues. The germline V and J ends were trimmed by 6 bases and 4 bases, with 14 bases remaining between them. CDR3 in amino acids: CASRPPGKADTQYF. In DNA, the CDR3 is TGTGCCAGCAGGCCCCCAGGGAAGGCAGATACGCAGTATTTT.

In this sample, this clonotype turned up many times. This chain joins TRBV30 and TRBJ1-2, with D uncertain. The length of the CDR3 is 11 residues. The V end was cut by 0 bases, the J end by 4 bases, with 3 bases between. Germline CDR1 reads GTSNPN; CDR2 reads SVGIG (reference sequence). Written as DNA, the CDR3 is TGTGCCTGGAGTGTACCCTATGGCTACACCTTC. Residues: CAWSVPYGYTF.

The chain has TRBV5-6 and TRBJ2-1; 11 bases are shared with TRBD2. With 4 bases clipped from V and 7 bases from J, the junction kept 7 bases outside the gene matches. This CDR3 has 15 amino acids. From germline, CDR1 is SGHDT and CDR2 YYEEEE. The CDR3 here is CASSPLGLADNEQFF. CDR3 DNA sequence: TGTGCCAGCAGCCCGCTGGGACTAGCGGATAATGAGCAGTTCTTC.

Many counts were recorded for this clonotype. This sequence joins TRBV28 and TRBJ2-2; 8 bases align to TRBD1. This CDR3 contains 18 residues. The V and J ends lost 3 bases and 2 bases, in that order; junction bases with no gene match: 11. Germline V gene sequence: CDR1 MDHEN, CDR2 SYDVKM. CDR3 region: CASSLSRSRGLNTGELFF. The CDR3 region has the DNA TGTGCCAGCAGTTTGTCCCGATCCAGGGGGCTAAACACCGGGGAGCTGTTTTTT.

This sequence joins TRBV6-1 and TRBJ2-1, with D perhaps being TRBD1 or TRBD2 (5 bases each). This CDR3 has 10 amino acids. V was pared by 8 bases and J by 9 bases, with 8 bases between. Germline V CDR1 and CDR2: MNHNS, SASEGT. As DNA, the CDR3 is TGTGCCAGCGGGGGTCCTGAGCAGTTCTTC. Translating it yields CASGGPEQFF.

The chain couples TRBV24-1 to TRBJ2-3, with D perhaps TRBD1 (6 bases). From germline, CDR1 is KGHDR and CDR2 SFDVKD. This CDR3 comprises 15 residues. Trimming pared 9 bases from V and 2 bases from J, leaving 17 bases between. The CDR3 spells CATGEKGVFTDTQYF. The DNA of the CDR3 is TGTGCCACCGGAGAAAAGGGGGTCTTCACAGATACGCAGTATTTT.

This clonotype was detected once. The gene calls are TRBV4-1 and TRBJ1-4; D not certain. The CDR3 covers 17 residues. Trimming cost V 2 bases and J 1 base, with 14 bases left between them. The germline gives CDR1 MGHRA, CDR2 YSYEKL. CDR3 nucleotide sequence: TGCGCCAGCAGCCAAAGGACTGTCCTTAGAACTAATGAAAAACTGTTTTTT. Protein product: CASSQRTVLRTNEKLFF.

The V gene is TRBV3-1, the J gene TRBJ2-1; unclear D gene. The CDR3 spans 12 residues. Germline CDR1 LGHDT, CDR2 YNNKEL (reference sequence). V was clipped by 1 base and J by 8 bases, with 6 bases between them. Here the CDR3 DNA reads TGTGCCAGCAGCCAAGTTCCAGATGAGCAGTTCTTC. This sequence encodes CASSQVPDEQFF.

This clonotype was recorded many times. The chain joins TRBV11-2 to TRBJ2-7; either TRBD1 or TRBD2 may fit D (5 bases each). CDR3 length: 14 amino acids. The germline V and J ends were trimmed by 2 bases and 2 bases, with 10 bases remaining between them. The germline V gene encodes CDR1 SGHAT and CDR2 FQNNGV. The CDR3 DNA reads as TGTGCCAGCAGCTTAAATGGGGGACCCTACGAGCAGTACTTC. This encodes CASSLNGGPYEQYF.

In its sample, this clonotype was seen a few times. The CDR3 bases are TGTGCCAGCAGCTCACCAGTCAGGACAGACAATGAGCAGTTCTTC. Translation gives CASSSPVRTDNEQFF. V and J are TRBV13 and TRBJ2-1; D may be TRBD1 (6 bases). This CDR3 region has 15 residues. In germline, CDR1 is PRHDT, CDR2 FYEKMQ (reference sequence). The V end lost 4 bases, the J end lost 5 bases, and 15 bases lay between the germline ends.

The chain links TRBV7-2 to TRBJ2-7; 7 positions match TRBD2. In germline, CDR1 is SGHTA, CDR2 FQGNSA. This CDR3 has 15 amino acids. Trimming cost V 1 base and J 4 bases; bases outside gene matches: 7. The DNA of the CDR3 is TGTGCCAGCAGCTTAGAGGCGGCCGGGGGGTACGAGCAGTACTTC. Protein product: CASSLEAAGGYEQYF.

This clonotype was seen more than once but under ten times. This chain links TRBV24-1 with TRBJ2-6; no clear D. CDR3 length: 15 amino acids. CDR1 and CDR2 (germline): KGHDR, SFDVKD. Trimming took 4 bases from V and 4 from J, leaving 10 bases between them. CDR3 residues: CATSDRSQGANVLTF. CDR3 DNA: TGTGCCACCAGTGACCGTTCACAAGGGGCCAACGTCCTGACTTTC.

This clonotype was seen a few times. The J gene is TRBJ2-5, the V gene TRBV15; 15 nucleotides agree with TRBD2. Germline V CDR1 and CDR2: LNHNV, YYDKDF (reference sequence). The CDR3 is 18 amino acids. J gave up 5 bases and V 1 base, and 8 bases lay outside the gene matches. The CDR3: CATSRVGTSGRSRETQYF. The DNA for the CDR3 is TGTGCCACCAGCAGAGTTGGGACTAGCGGGAGGAGTAGGGAGACCCAGTACTTC.

This clonotype was observed many times. V usage is TRBV6-1 and J usage is TRBJ2-5; D call uncertain. CDR1 MNHNS and CDR2 SASEGT come from the germline V gene. V lost 8 bases and J lost 1, with 14 bases in between. The CDR3 covers 14 residues. CDR3 DNA sequence: TGTGCCAGCTCACGCGGTATCTTCCAAGAGACCCAGTACTTC. Its translation: CASSRGIFQETQYF.

This clonotype came up a few times. The CDR3 sequence is CASSILWAGVTGELFF. The CDR3 bases are TGTGCCAGTAGTATTCTCTGGGCAGGGGTCACCGGGGAGCTGTTTTTT. The genes are TRBV19 and TRBJ2-2; TRBD1 is a possible D gene (6 bases). This CDR3 is 16 amino acids long. CDR1 and CDR2 from the germline V gene are LNHDA and SQIVND (reference sequence). Between the trimmed V and J ends, which lost 3 bases and 4 bases, there was a span of 15 bases.

Comments on this clonotype: This could be a read error, since a much larger clone is one nucleotide away. The chain has TRBV12-3 or TRBV12-4 and TRBJ1-1; D unclear. The CDR3 runs to 13 residues. CDR3 residues: CASSFGDGTGAFF. In nucleotides, the CDR3 is TGTGCCAGCAGTTTCGGGGATGGCACTGGAGCTTTCTTT.

This clonotype has ten or more counts. The V gene is TRBV6-1, the J gene TRBJ1-3, with 8 bases matching TRBD1. The CDR3 consists of 13 residues. Germline loops: CDR1 MNHNS, CDR2 SASEGT. With V trimmed by 6 bases and J by 4 bases, 2 bases remained unmatched. The CDR3 coding sequence is TGTGCCAGCAGAAGGGACAGGGGAAACACCATATATTTT. It specifies CASRRDRGNTIYF.